These T cell receptor beta chains were read from a single sample in a study of blood T cell repertoires in COVID-19. Clones were read by immunoSEQ multiplex PCR, and TCRdb kept only the in-frame ones, dropping some. The sample has under 200,000 clones, about 80% seen once. The sequenced sample consisted of PBMCs or T cells enriched from blood (not recorded which). Receptors were obtained from a woman in her fifties or sixties who had recovered from COVID-19. Both conserved end residues are part of each CDR3. The order of the fields is D gene, J gene, V gene, clone size, CDR3 protein, CDR3 DNA. D genes are given only for firm matches. A row's size may be missing; if present it is once, few, many or a size class.

>.|TRBJ2-3|TRBV7-9|.
CASTIIDTQYF
TGTGCCAGCACCATTATAGATACGCAGTATTTT
>TRBD1|TRBJ1-1|TRBV5-1|.
CASSWDSNTEAFF
TGCGCCAGCAGCTGGGACAGCAACACTGAAGCTTTCTTT
>TRBD1|TRBJ2-7|TRBV19|.
CASCPRDRDVYEQYF
TGTGCCAGTTGTCCGAGGGACAGGGATGTCTACGAGCAGTACTTC
>TRBD1|TRBJ2-5|TRBV6-5|.
CASSSRRDSFRETQYF
TGTGCCAGCAGTTCCAGACGGGACAGCTTTCGGGAGACCCAGTACTTC
>.|TRBJ2-5|TRBV19|.
CASSTGKETQYF
TGTGCCAGTAGTACAGGGAAAGAGACCCAGTACTTC
>TRBD2|TRBJ2-1|TRBV10-3|.
CAISEGLRTSGGGFSYNEQFF
TGTGCCATCAGTGAGGGTCTTCGGACTAGCGGGGGGGGGTTCTCCTACAATGAGCAGTTCTTC
>TRBD1|TRBJ1-1|TRBV29-1|few
CSAGTGPLQNTEAFF
TGCAGCGCCGGGACAGGGCCCCTTCAGAACACTGAAGCTTTCTTT
>.|TRBJ1-1|TRBV25-1|.
CASSESGGTEAFF
TGTGCCAGCAGTGAATCCGGAGGGACTGAAGCTTTCTTT
>TRBD1|TRBJ1-1|TRBV19|.
CASSSIQGYTEAFF
TGTGCCAGTAGTAGTATACAGGGGTACACTGAAGCTTTCTTT
>TRBD2|TRBJ2-7|TRBV27|.
CASSLSPSGGSSYEQYF
TGTGCCAGCAGTTTATCTCCTAGCGGGGGATCCTCCTACGAGCAGTACTTC
>TRBD2|TRBJ2-3|TRBV5-8|.
CASSLGLAMSTDTQYF
TGTGCCAGCAGCTTGGGACTAGCGATGAGCACAGATACGCAGTATTTT
>TRBD1|TRBJ2-7|TRBV9|.
CASSTGAGTYEQYF
TGTGCCAGCAGTACAGGGGCCGGCACCTACGAGCAGTACTTC
>.|TRBJ1-1|TRBV6-5|.
CASHRVGNTEAFF
TGTGCCAGTCACAGGGTGGGGAACACTGAAGCTTTCTTT
>TRBD1|TRBJ2-1|TRBV27|few
CASSRDRDRVNNEQFF
TGTGCCAGCAGCCGAGACCGGGACAGGGTGAACAATGAGCAGTTCTTC
>.|TRBJ2-2|TRBV19|.
CASSVPHWATNTGELFF
TGTGCCAGTAGTGTGCCCCATTGGGCCACGAACACCGGGGAGCTGTTTTTT
>.|TRBJ1-1|TRBV6-5|.
CASSSTGRAFF
TGTGCCAGCAGCAGTACAGGTAGAGCTTTCTTT
>.|TRBJ1-5|TRBV27|.
CASSHGTTDGQPQHF
TGTGCCAGCAGTCATGGGACAACAGATGGTCAGCCCCAGCATTTT
>.|TRBJ2-2|TRBV19|few
CASSMEGAGWGANTGELFF
TGTGCCAGTAGTATGGAGGGGGCTGGTTGGGGCGCGAACACCGGGGAGCTGTTTTTT
>.|TRBJ2-2|TRBV3-1/TRBV3-2|.
CASSQGLVNTGELFF
TGTGCCAGCAGCCAAGGACTAGTTAACACCGGGGAGCTGTTTTTT
>TRBD2|TRBJ2-3|TRBV25-1|.
CAKESGTSGGSTDTQYF
TGTGCCAAGGAGTCCGGGACTAGCGGGGGTAGCACAGATACGCAGTATTTT
>.|TRBJ1-5|TRBV24-1|.
CATSDQTGFSNQPQHF
TGTGCCACCAGTGATCAAACAGGGTTTAGCAATCAGCCCCAGCATTTT
>.|TRBJ1-1|TRBV30|.
CAWTVRGGTEAFF
TGTGCCTGGACCGTCCGGGGGGGCACTGAAGCTTTCTTT
>TRBD1|TRBJ1-4|TRBV5-1|.
CASSLDRGAEKLFF
TGCGCCAGCAGCTTGGACAGGGGAGCTGAAAAACTGTTTTTT
>TRBD2|TRBJ2-1|TRBV28|.
CASSADYSGGTHNEQFF
TGTGCCAGCAGTGCCGACTATAGCGGGGGGACCCACAATGAGCAGTTCTTC
>TRBD2|TRBJ2-1|TRBV5-4|.
CASSGASGGAYNEQFF
TGTGCCAGCAGCGGGGCTAGCGGGGGGGCCTACAATGAGCAGTTCTTC
>.|TRBJ2-3|TRBV4-2|.
CASSQGEGSTDTQYF
TGTGCCAGCAGCCAAGGAGAGGGTAGCACAGATACGCAGTATTTT
>.|TRBJ1-2|TRBV19|.
CASSPGGGRPDYGYTF
TGTGCCAGTAGTCCGGGGGGGGGCAGGCCCGACTATGGCTACACCTTC
>TRBD1|TRBJ1-2|TRBV29-1|.
CSGVTGTGSGYTF
TGCAGCGGTGTAACCGGGACAGGGAGTGGCTACACCTTC
>.|TRBJ1-5|TRBV11-2|.
CASSSGGGENQPQHF
TGTGCCAGCAGTTCCGGCGGGGGCGAAAATCAGCCCCAGCATTTT
>TRBD1|TRBJ2-3|TRBV24-1|.
CATSRTGEVEDTQYF
TGTGCCACCAGCCGGACAGGGGAAGTTGAAGATACGCAGTATTTT
>.|TRBJ1-2|TRBV6-5|.
CASSTHGIGDRGYTF
TGTGCCAGCAGTACCCACGGTATAGGGGATAGGGGCTACACCTTC
>TRBD1|TRBJ1-5|TRBV6-5|.
CASRTGTGKGQPQHF
TGTGCCAGCAGAACCGGGACAGGGAAGGGTCAGCCCCAGCATTTT
>.|TRBJ1-5|TRBV12-3/TRBV12-4|.
CASSFEGQPQHF
TGTGCCAGCAGTTTTGAGGGTCAGCCCCAGCATTTT
>TRBD1|TRBJ1-2|TRBV5-4|.
CASSLNGMVGTGGNYGYTF
TGTGCCAGCAGCTTGAATGGGATGGTAGGGACAGGGGGCAACTATGGCTACACCTTC
>.|TRBJ1-3|TRBV4-1|.
CASSHPGYVPGNTIYF
TGCGCCAGCAGCCACCCAGGGTATGTTCCTGGAAACACCATATATTTT
>TRBD1|TRBJ1-5|TRBV4-1|few
CASSPGQGNNQPQHF
TGCGCCAGCAGCCCCGGACAGGGAAACAATCAGCCCCAGCATTTT
>TRBD2|TRBJ2-1|TRBV12-5|.
CASGLGLADNEQFF
TGTGCTAGTGGTTTGGGTCTAGCGGACAATGAGCAGTTCTTC
>TRBD1|TRBJ1-1|TRBV2|.
CASSLQGAAEAFF
TGTGCCAGCAGTCTACAGGGGGCAGCTGAAGCTTTCTTT
>.|TRBJ1-5|TRBV5-1|.
CASSFDGLNQPQHF
TGCGCCAGCAGCTTCGACGGACTCAATCAGCCCCAGCATTTT
>.|TRBJ1-3|TRBV30|.
CAWRPTGASGNTIYF
TGTGCCTGGAGACCGACAGGAGCCTCTGGAAACACCATATATTTT
>.|TRBJ2-7|TRBV2|.
CADFRDLKWEQYF
TGTGCCGACTTCCGGGACTTGAAATGGGAGCAGTACTTC
>.|TRBJ2-3|TRBV27|.
CASSLYPRSSTDTQYF
TGTGCCAGCAGTTTATATCCGAGATCTAGCACAGATACGCAGTATTTT
>.|TRBJ2-7|TRBV2|few
CASSASRLPYEQYF
TGTGCCAGCAGTGCGTCCAGACTCCCCTACGAGCAGTACTTC
>.|TRBJ2-5|TRBV2|.
CASRIMTSGETQYF
TGTGCCAGCAGGATAATGACAAGCGGGGAGACCCAGTACTTC
>.|TRBJ2-2|TRBV7-9|few
CASSLSSGELFF
TGTGCCAGCAGCTTAAGTAGCGGTGAGCTGTTTTTT
>.|TRBJ2-1|TRBV10-1|.
CASNSPGVAYNEQFF
TGCGCCAGCAATTCTCCAGGGGTAGCCTACAATGAGCAGTTCTTC
>.|TRBJ2-1|TRBV4-1|.
CASSQEVQNEQFF
TGCGCCAGCAGCCAAGAAGTACAGAATGAGCAGTTCTTC
>.|TRBJ2-5|TRBV3-1/TRBV3-2|.
CASNRGSQETQYF
TGTGCCAGCAATCGGGGGAGCCAAGAGACCCAGTACTTC
>.|TRBJ2-2|TRBV18|.
CASSPRQDTGELFF
TGTGCCAGCTCACCGAGACAGGACACCGGGGAGCTGTTTTTT